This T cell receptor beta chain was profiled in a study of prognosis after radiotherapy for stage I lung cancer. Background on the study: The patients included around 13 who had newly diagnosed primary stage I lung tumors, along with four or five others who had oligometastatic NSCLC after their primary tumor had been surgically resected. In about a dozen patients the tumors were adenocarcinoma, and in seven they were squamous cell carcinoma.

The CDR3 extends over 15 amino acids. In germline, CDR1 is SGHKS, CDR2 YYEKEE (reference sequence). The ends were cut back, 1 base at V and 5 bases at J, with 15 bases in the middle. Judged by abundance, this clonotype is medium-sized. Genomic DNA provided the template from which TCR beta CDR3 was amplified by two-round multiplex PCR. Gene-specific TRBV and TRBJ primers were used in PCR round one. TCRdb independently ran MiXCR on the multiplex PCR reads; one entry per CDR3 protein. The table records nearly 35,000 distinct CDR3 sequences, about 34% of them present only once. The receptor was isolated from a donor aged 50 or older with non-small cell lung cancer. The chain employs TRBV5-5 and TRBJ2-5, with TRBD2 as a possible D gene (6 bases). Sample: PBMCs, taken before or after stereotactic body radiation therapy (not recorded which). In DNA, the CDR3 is TGTGCCAGCAGCTTGATTGCGGGATTGGCGGAGACCCAGTACTTC. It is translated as CASSLIAGLAETQYF.